These 17 T cell receptor beta chains came from one sample sequenced in a study of cytomegalovirus exposure and HLA in healthy donors. PCR used 60 Vbeta primers and 13 Jbeta primers. Data came from immunoSEQ multiplex PCR; TCRdb stores just in-frame clones and leaves some out. The data show some 100,000 clones, approximately 85% seen once. Sample: PBMCs. These receptors originate from a man aged 30 to 45 in good health and CMV-seronegative.

This chain uses TRBV4-1 with TRBJ2-6; TRBD2 might be the D (6 bases). This CDR3 region has 19 residues. Trimming pared 0 bases from V and 0 bases from J, leaving 15 bases between. Per germline, CDR1 MGHRA and CDR2 YSYEKL. In nucleotides, the CDR3 is TGCGCCAGCAGCCAAGATTGGGGACTGCAGAGCTCTGGGGCCAACGTCCTGACTTTC. It codes for CASSQDWGLQSSGANVLTF.

The rearrangement uses TRBV7-8 and TRBJ1-1, with 10 bases identical to TRBD1. V trimming: 5 bases; J trimming: 10 bases; junction bases outside the gene matches: 7. This CDR3 contains 13 residues. The germline V gene has CDR1 SGHVS and CDR2 FQNEAQ. DNA of the CDR3: TGTGCCAGCAGCCCGGGACAGGGGAAGGGAGCTTTCTTT. This translates into CASSPGQGKGAFF.

This clone occurred once. The V and J genes are TRBV4-1 and TRBJ1-1; possible D gene TRBD1, 5 bases. Germline CDR1 and CDR2: MGHRA and YSYEKL. The CDR3 is made up of 20 amino acids. With 0 bases removed from V and 1 base from J, the gap between germline ends came to 24 bases. Here the CDR3 reads CASSQESPAGWGGRNTEAFF. The CDR3 DNA is TGCGCCAGCAGCCAAGAAAGTCCGGCGGGTTGGGGGGGGAGGAACACTGAAGCTTTCTTT.

The V and J genes are TRBV5-6 and TRBJ2-7; TRBD2 is a possible D gene (7 bases). Germline V gene data show CDR1 as SGHDT and CDR2 as YYEEEE. Trimming took 6 bases from V and 2 from J, leaving 9 bases between them. The CDR3 is 12 residues long. CDR3 in amino acids: CASTGGPYEQYF. The CDR3, as DNA: TGTGCCAGCACCGGGGGGCCCTACGAGCAGTACTTC.

V gene TRBV5-4 combines with J gene TRBJ2-1, with 10 bases that match TRBD1. The junction had 14 bases not matched to a gene; V was cut back by 4 bases and J by 1 base. Germline V gives CDR1 SGHNT, CDR2 YYREEE (reference sequence). There are 19 residues in the CDR3. The CDR3 DNA reads as TGTGCCAGCAGCAGTCCCGGGACAGGGGTCCGGGGATCCTACAATGAGCAGTTCTTC. As protein: CASSSPGTGVRGSYNEQFF.

V and J are TRBV9 and TRBJ1-1, with a tentative D call TRBD1 (6 bases). The ends were cut back, 0 bases at V and 1 base at J, with 10 bases in the middle. The CDR3 is made up of 15 amino acids. The germline V gene has CDR1 SGDLS and CDR2 YYNGEE. The CDR3 protein is CASSVGLDRNTEAFF. The CDR3 region has the DNA TGTGCCAGCAGCGTAGGTCTGGACAGGAACACTGAAGCTTTCTTT.

The chain combines TRBV2 with TRBJ1-1; tentatively, D is TRBD1 (5 bases). The germline gives CDR1 SNHLY, CDR2 FYNNEI. Trimming took 1 base from V and 4 from J, leaving 13 bases between them. The CDR3 runs 15 residues. The CDR3 region has the DNA TGTGCCAGCAGTGAAGATAGGGGCGCAGGCACTGAAGCTTTCTTT. This codes for CASSEDRGAGTEAFF.

The chain joins TRBV14 to TRBJ2-1; D is possibly TRBD2 (6 bases). Germline CDR1 SGHDN, CDR2 FVKESK. The V and J ends lost 4 bases and 9 bases respectively, with 13 bases between them. The CDR3 has 13 residues. As DNA, the CDR3 is TGTGCCAGCAGCCTTATTGCTAGCGCTGAGCAGTTCTTC. As protein: CASSLIASAEQFF.

CDR3 nucleotide sequence: TGTGCCAGCTCACCCGTCCCTGGCAGGAAAAACACTGAAGCTTTCTTT. This translates into CASSPVPGRKNTEAFF. V and J are TRBV18 and TRBJ1-1; D not resolved. From germline, CDR1 is KGHSH and CDR2 LQKENI. The CDR3 runs to 16 residues. Trimming took off 3 bases at V and 2 bases at J, with 16 bases between the two ends.

This chain connects TRBV5-4 to TRBJ2-5; 8 positions agree with TRBD2. Germline V gene data show CDR1 as SGHNT and CDR2 as YYREEE (reference sequence). The CDR3 is 17 amino acids. Trimming at V came to 0 bases and at J to 5 bases, leaving 12 bases not matched to a gene. Here the CDR3 reads CASSLASGGRSWETQYF. CDR3 in DNA: TGTGCCAGCAGCTTGGCATCGGGAGGGCGAAGCTGGGAGACCCAGTACTTC.

The V call is TRBV5-4, the J call TRBJ2-1, with D hard to call. CDR1 SGHNT and CDR2 YYREEE come from the germline V gene (reference sequence). V lost 2 bases and J lost 2, with 14 bases in between. This CDR3 region has 16 residues. In DNA, the CDR3 is TGTGCCAGCAGCTTCGATGGTCGAGTAACCTACAATGAGCAGTTCTTC. Protein product: CASSFDGRVTYNEQFF. Looking up the rest from reference TRBV5-4 and TRBJ2-1 gives the full variable domain: ETGVTQSPTHLIKTRGQQVTLRCSSQSGHNTVSWYQQALGQGPQFIFQYYREEENGRGNFPPRFSGLQFPNYSSELNVNALELDDSALYLCASSFDGRVTYNEQFFGPGTRLTVL.

This chain links TRBV19 with TRBJ2-7; the D gene is possibly TRBD1 (6 bases). The CDR3 loop spans 13 amino acids. Germline CDR1 is LNHDA and CDR2 is SQIVND (reference sequence). Trimming shortened V by 5 bases and J by 3 bases, and 11 bases separated the two germline ends. The CDR3 sequence is CASSAGTNYEQYF. CDR3 in DNA: TGTGCCAGTAGTGCCGGGACAAACTACGAGCAGTACTTC.

V and J are TRBV25-1 and TRBJ1-6; a weak D match, TRBD1 (5 bases). Trimming took off 4 bases at V and 7 bases at J, with 11 bases between the two ends. There are 14 residues in the CDR3. CDR1 and CDR2 (germline): MGHDK, SYGVNS. The CDR3 bases are TGTGCCAGCAGTGCAGGGTTTGGCAATTCACCCCTCCACTTT. Protein product: CASSAGFGNSPLHF.

V usage is TRBV29-1 and J usage is TRBJ1-2, with TRBD1 as a possible D gene (5 bases). Trimming pared 0 bases from V and 4 bases from J, leaving 30 bases between. Germline V lookup: CDR1 SQVTM, CDR2 ANQGSEA. The CDR3 is 20 amino acids. CDR3 nucleotides: TGCAGCGTTGAAGATCCCTGGCCTGGATCGCAGCGCAAGGGGCTCTATGGCTACACCTTC. Translating it yields CSVEDPWPGSQRKGLYGYTF.

J is TRBJ2-7 and V is TRBV27; D call uncertain. V lost 5 bases and J 1 base, leaving 9 bases between the germline ends. Germline values: CDR1 MNHEY, CDR2 SMNVEV (reference sequence). CDR3 length equals 13 residues. The CDR3 DNA is TGTGCCAGCAGTCTAAAACGATCCTACGAGCAGTACTTC. It is translated as CASSLKRSYEQYF.

The V call is TRBV4-1, the J call TRBJ2-7; 9 bases fit TRBD1. Germline V lookup: CDR1 MGHRA, CDR2 YSYEKL. The CDR3 spans 15 residues. Trimming took 5 bases from V and 5 from J; bases not matched to a gene: 10. This CDR3 is CASSDRPGTGNEQYF. For the CDR3, the DNA is TGCGCCAGCAGCGACCGTCCCGGGACAGGGAACGAGCAGTACTTC.

The chain joins TRBV6-1 to TRBJ2-4; TRBD1 agrees at 10 bases. The CDR3 consists of 15 residues. The trim removed 2 bases at V and 7 bases at J, leaving 5 bases unmatched. The germline V gene has CDR1 MNHNS and CDR2 SASEGT. The CDR3 DNA is TGTGCCAGCAGTGAACAGACAGGGGGCATGAACATTCAGTACTTC. Protein product: CASSEQTGGMNIQYF.